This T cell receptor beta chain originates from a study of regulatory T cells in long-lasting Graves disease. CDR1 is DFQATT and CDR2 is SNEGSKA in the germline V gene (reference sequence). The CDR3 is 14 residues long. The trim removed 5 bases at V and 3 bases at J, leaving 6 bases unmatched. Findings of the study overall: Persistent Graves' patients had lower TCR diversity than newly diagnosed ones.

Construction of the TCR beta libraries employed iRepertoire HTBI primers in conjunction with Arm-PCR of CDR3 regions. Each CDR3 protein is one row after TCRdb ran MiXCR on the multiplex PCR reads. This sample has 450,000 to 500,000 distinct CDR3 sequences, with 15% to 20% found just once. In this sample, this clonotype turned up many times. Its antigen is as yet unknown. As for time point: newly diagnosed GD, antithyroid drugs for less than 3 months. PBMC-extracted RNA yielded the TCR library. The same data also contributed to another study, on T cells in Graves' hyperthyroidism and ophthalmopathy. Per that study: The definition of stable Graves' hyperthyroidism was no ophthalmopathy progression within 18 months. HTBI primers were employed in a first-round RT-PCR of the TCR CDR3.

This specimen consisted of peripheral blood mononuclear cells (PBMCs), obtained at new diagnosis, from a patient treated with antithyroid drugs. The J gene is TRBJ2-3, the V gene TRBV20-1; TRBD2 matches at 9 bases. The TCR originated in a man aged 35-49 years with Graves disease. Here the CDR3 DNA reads TGCAGTGCTCCAGGACTAGCGATTACAGATACGCAGTATTTT. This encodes CSAPGLAITDTQYF.